This T cell receptor (beta chain) was profiled in a study of T-cell reconstitution after alpha-beta-depleted transplantation in children (dated by TCRdb to the mid-2010s). Some background on the complete study: Using TCR repertoire profiling, the study followed T-cell immune reconstitution in a quantitative way in children after TCRalphabeta/CD19-depleted allogeneic hematopoietic cell transplantation.

In the case of this clonotype: Its target antigen remains unknown. No per-base quality is available; no much larger clone lies one base away.

The CDR3 covers 19 residues, taking in both the cysteine and the phenylalanine. Here the CDR3 DNA is all that survives: 57 bases in frame from base 1. CDR1 SGHAT and CDR2 FQNNGV are derived from the germline V gene. Germline trimming amounts to 0 bases on V and 6 bases on J, with 17 as the count of junction bases outside the gene matches. This specimen's treatment or condition label, per the study, means: allogeneic hematopoietic cell transplantation with graft depleted of TCRalphabeta T cells and CD19 B cells. The transplant recipients were children given TCRalphabeta/CD19-depleted allogeneic hematopoietic cell grafts. General conclusions and limits of the study: About two months after transplant, the apparently early recovery of alphabetaT-cell counts reportedly depended on just several hundred clones that had expanded rapidly and came from non-depleted graft cells. Hyperexpanded clone frequencies declined over subsequent months; after one year, T-cell counts and TCRbeta diversity were mostly attributed to newly produced T cells. In some patients, the high TCRbeta diversity seen at day 60 was put down to recipient T cells and intrathymic progenitors that had survived conditioning.

To prepare the library, PCR was applied. TCRdb shows the sequencer as Illumina HiSeq 2500. To normalize quantification of the TCRbeta repertoire, the TCR libraries were built with molecular barcoding that relied on unique molecular identifiers. Using fastp trimming at Q25 and MiXCR clonotype assembly, TCRdb reanalyzed the public sequencing data and kept in-frame beta chains. Rows with a matching CDR3 protein are joined into one entry that keeps the most common DNA and genes. Counted in this sample were hundreds of thousands of distinct CDR3 sequences; less than 9.5% of them appeared once. The ten largest clones add up to approximately 9.6% of the sample.

Sequencing used peripheral blood, obtained 360 days after TCRalphabeta/CD19-depleted stem cell transplant. In this chain, TRBV11-2 is recombined with TRBJ2-4; 7 central nucleotides agree with TRBD1. This receptor was taken from a female patient aged 2-10 years who had a stem cell transplant for Fanconi anemia, so the T cells may come from the graft donor. The sequence in DNA is TGTGCCAGCAGCTTAGAACTGGTTGGGTCCTGGGACAGAGGAAACATTCAGTACTTC. Protein translation: CASSLELVGSWDRGNIQYF. Outside the CDR3, residues come from the reference TRBV11-2 and TRBJ2-4 proteins, so the full variable domain is: EAGVAQSPRYKIIEKRQSVAFWCNPISGHATLYWYQQILGQGPKLLIQFQNNGVVDDSQLPKDRFSAERLKGVDSTLKIQPAKLEDSAVYLCASSLELVGSWDRGNIQYFGAGTRLSVL.